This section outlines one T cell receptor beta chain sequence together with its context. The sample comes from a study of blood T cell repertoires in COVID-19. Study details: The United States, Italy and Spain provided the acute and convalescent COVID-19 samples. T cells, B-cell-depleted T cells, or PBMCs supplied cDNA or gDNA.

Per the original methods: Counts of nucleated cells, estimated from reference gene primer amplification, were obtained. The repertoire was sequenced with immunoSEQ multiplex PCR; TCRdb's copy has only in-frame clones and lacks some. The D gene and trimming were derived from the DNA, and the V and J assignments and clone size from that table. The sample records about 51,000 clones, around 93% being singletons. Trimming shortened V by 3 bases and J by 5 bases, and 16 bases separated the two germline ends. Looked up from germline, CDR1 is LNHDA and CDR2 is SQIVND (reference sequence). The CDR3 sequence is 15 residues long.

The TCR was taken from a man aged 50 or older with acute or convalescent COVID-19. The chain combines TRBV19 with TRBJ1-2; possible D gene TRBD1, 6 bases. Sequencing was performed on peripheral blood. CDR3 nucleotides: TGTGCCAGTAGTATTCGGGACACCATTTCATATGGCTACACCTTC. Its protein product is CASSIRDTISYGYTF.